Following are 32 T cell receptor beta chains from one sample sequenced in a study of blood T cell repertoires in COVID-19. Profiling relied on immunoSEQ multiplex PCR, and the TCRdb table lists in-frame clones only, not all of them. The sample lists approximately 220,000 clones, 87% seen once, with 5.5% to 7.5% in the top ten. Sequenced: peripheral blood. The origin of the receptors is a man aged 60-69 years who had recovered from COVID-19.

The chain combines TRBV6-5 with TRBJ2-7; the D gene is possibly TRBD2 (5 bases). The CDR3 is made up of 13 amino acids. Trimming removed 7 bases from V and 0 bases from J, with 10 bases in between. Germline values: CDR1 MNHEY, CDR2 SVGAGI. The CDR3 nucleotides read TGTGCCAGCAACGGGATTCACTCCTACGAGCAGTACTTC. It specifies CASNGIHSYEQYF.

This rearrangement joins TRBV5-1 to TRBJ2-5; D unclear. In germline, CDR1 is SGHRS, CDR2 YFSETQ. The CDR3 is 13 amino acids. V gave up 0 bases and J gave up 3 bases, with 6 bases separating them. CDR3 loop: CASSLAAEETQYF. In DNA, the CDR3 is TGCGCCAGCAGCTTGGCGGCGGAAGAGACCCAGTACTTC.

This chain connects TRBV5-1 to TRBJ2-2; maybe TRBD1 (6 bases). The CDR3 consists of 16 residues. Germline loops: CDR1 SGHRS, CDR2 YFSETQ. V lost 0 bases and J 2 bases, leaving 11 bases between the germline ends. This CDR3 is CASSLVGGINTGELFF. The CDR3 DNA follows: TGCGCCAGCAGCTTGGTTGGGGGCATTAACACCGGGGAGCTGTTTTTT.

The sample holds one count of this clone. The genes are TRBV18 and TRBJ2-3; 10 positions agree with TRBD2. The CDR3 runs 16 residues. Trimming at V came to 2 bases and at J to 4 bases, leaving 6 bases not matched to a gene. Germline V gene sequence: CDR1 KGHSH, CDR2 LQKENI. The CDR3 reads CASSPSASGGADTQYF. The CDR3 region has the DNA TGTGCCAGCTCACCATCGGCCAGCGGGGGGGCAGATACGCAGTATTTT.

This clone has only one observation. The chain links TRBV4-3 to TRBJ1-2; D is perhaps TRBD1 (6 bases). Trimming stripped 2 bases from V and 3 bases from J, with 10 bases between. CDR3 size: 14 residues. The germline V gene has CDR1 LGHNA and CDR2 YSLEER. The CDR3 bases are TGCGCCAGCAGCCAAAGAACAGGGCACTATGGCTACACCTTC. Translation: CASSQRTGHYGYTF.

This clone is a singleton in its sample. The chain uses TRBV15 and TRBJ2-1, with 10 bases fitting TRBD2. After removal of 0 bases from V and 12 bases from J, the junction contained 8 bases not matched to a gene. CDR1 is LNHNV and CDR2 is YYDKDF in the germline V gene (reference sequence). The CDR3 loop spans 15 amino acids. Here the CDR3 reads CATSRELAGSLWQFF. CDR3 DNA sequence: TGTGCCACCAGCAGAGAACTAGCGGGGAGCCTCTGGCAGTTCTTC.

This chain uses TRBV27 with TRBJ2-7; TRBD2 aligns across 12 bases. This CDR3 has 18 amino acids. Losses at the gene ends were 3 bases for V and 0 bases for J; bases not matched to a gene: 9. Looked up from germline, CDR1 is MNHEY and CDR2 is SMNVEV (reference sequence). The CDR3 here is CASSFKASGRAFSYEQYF. CDR3 sequence (DNA): TGTGCCAGCAGTTTTAAGGCTAGCGGGAGGGCTTTCTCCTACGAGCAGTACTTC.

The V and J genes are TRBV2 and TRBJ2-4; 12 bases are a match to TRBD2. The CDR3 spans 15 residues. The V gene's germline CDR1 is SNHLY and CDR2 FYNNEI. Germline trimming cut 2 bases from V and 8 bases from J; bases unmatched to any gene: 4. This CDR3 is CASSELTSGGDIQYF. CDR3 nucleotides: TGTGCCAGCAGTGAACTGACTAGCGGGGGTGACATTCAGTACTTC. The variable domain in full, with the rest retrieved from reference TRBV2 and TRBJ2-4, is EPEVTQTPSHQVTQMGQEVILRCVPISNHLYFYWYRQILGQKVEFLVSFYNNEISEKSEIFDDQFSVERPDGSNFTLKIRSTKLEDSAMYFCASSELTSGGDIQYFGAGTRLSVL.

The chain couples TRBV10-3 to TRBJ2-3, with TRBD2 matching 7 bases. V gave up 3 bases and J gave up 4 bases; unmatched junction bases: 10. Germline V gives CDR1 ENHRY, CDR2 SYGVKD. This CDR3 is built from 16 residues. The CDR3 loop reads CAISERPSGLADTQYF. As DNA, the CDR3 is TGTGCCATCAGTGAAAGGCCTAGCGGTTTGGCAGATACGCAGTATTTT.

The gene calls are TRBV19 and TRBJ2-5; D possibly corresponds to TRBD1 (8 bases). CDR3 size: 17 residues. Germline V gene sequence: CDR1 LNHDA, CDR2 SQIVND (reference sequence). V gave up 5 bases and J gave up 4 bases, with 23 bases separating them. The chain's CDR3 is CASSAGGGRGPGETQYF. CDR3 nucleotides: TGTGCCAGTAGTGCTGGGGGGGGCAGGGGGCCCGGAGAGACCCAGTACTTC.

The CDR3 bases are TGTGCCAGCAGCCAAGCAGGGAGGGACACCGGGGAGCTGTTTTTT. Protein: CASSQAGRDTGELFF. The V gene is TRBV4-2, the J gene TRBJ2-2, with 7 bases fitting TRBD2. Per germline, CDR1 LGHNA and CDR2 YNFKEQ. V was pared by 1 base and J by 3 bases, with 2 bases of the junction left unmatched. The length of the CDR3 is 15 residues.

This clone was seen more than once but under ten times. This sequence joins TRBV7-8 and TRBJ1-6, with 9 positions matching TRBD1. V gave up 2 bases and J gave up 9 bases; unmatched junction bases: 8. CDR3 length: 16 residues. Germline values: CDR1 SGHVS, CDR2 FQNEAQ. The CDR3 DNA follows: TGTGCCAGCAGCTTATGGGGAGGGACAGGGATTTCACCCCTCCACTTT. Translated, it gives CASSLWGGTGISPLHF.

The V gene is TRBV3-1 (or the pseudogene TRBV3-2), the J gene TRBJ2-5, with 10 bases that match TRBD2. Unmatched junction bases numbered 8, after V lost 4 bases and J lost 9 bases. CDR3 length equals 14 residues. The germline V gene encodes CDR1 LGHDT and CDR2 YNNKEL (reference sequence). The CDR3 DNA sequence: TGTGCCAGCAGCCCTAGGACTAGCGGCTCGGCCCAGTACTTC. The encoded protein is CASSPRTSGSAQYF.

This clone was seen only once. This chain uses TRBV28 with TRBJ2-3; the match to TRBD2 covers 10 bases. Germline V gene sequence: CDR1 MDHEN, CDR2 SYDVKM. The V gene end was trimmed by 5 bases and the J gene end by 4 bases; junction bases not matched to a gene: 18. The length of the CDR3 is 19 residues. This chain's CDR3 is CASSLPLTTSGIRADTQYF. The CDR3 DNA sequence: TGTGCCAGCAGTCTACCTCTCACCACTAGCGGGATAAGGGCAGATACGCAGTATTTT.

V usage is TRBV3-1 (or the pseudogene TRBV3-2) and J usage is TRBJ2-2; 7 nucleotides agree with TRBD2. The CDR3 contains 16 residues. CDR1 and CDR2 from the germline V gene are LGHDT and YNNKEL (reference sequence). The ends lost 0 bases at V and 6 bases at J; junction bases unmatched: 7. Here the CDR3 DNA reads TGTGCCAGCAGCCAAGAAAGAGGGCTAGCGGCCGGGGAGCTGTTTTTT. Translated, it gives CASSQERGLAAGELFF.

This chain uses TRBV19 with TRBJ2-7; 9 bases match TRBD1. Germline-derived CDR1 and CDR2 are LNHDA and SQIVND (reference sequence). V lost 3 bases, J lost 6 bases, and 6 bases stayed unmatched. CDR3 size: 14 residues. The DNA of the CDR3 is TGTGCCAGTAGTATGGGACAGGGTTTGGGCGAGCAGTACTTC. Amino acids: CASSMGQGLGEQYF.

The chain uses TRBV6-6 and TRBJ2-1; 9 bases are shared with TRBD2. Trimming took 5 bases from V and 10 from J; bases not matched to a gene: 15. Germline V gene sequence: CDR1 MNHNY, CDR2 SVGAGI (reference sequence). This CDR3 spans 16 amino acids. The CDR3 sequence: CASSRTPGLAPMEQFF. CDR3 in DNA: TGTGCCAGCAGTCGAACCCCGGGACTAGCCCCTATGGAGCAGTTCTTC.

Here the CDR3 DNA reads TGTGCCAGCAGCCCTACCAGGGGCCCCGCGGAAAAACTGTTTTTT. As protein: CASSPTRGPAEKLFF. J is TRBJ1-4 and V is TRBV5-4; TRBD1 is a possible D gene (6 bases). In germline, CDR1 is SGHNT, CDR2 YYREEE (reference sequence). The CDR3 has 15 amino acids. Trimming shortened V by 4 bases and J by 8 bases, and 18 bases separated the two germline ends.

The chain uses TRBV24-1 and TRBJ2-1, with 9 bases identical to TRBD2. V lost 7 bases and J lost 0; bases outside the gene matches: 12. Germline V gives CDR1 KGHDR, CDR2 SFDVKD. The CDR3 runs to 18 residues. CDR3 coding DNA: TGTGCCACCAGCGTCGGGCTAGCGGGACCAGGCTCCTACAATGAGCAGTTCTTC. Translated, it gives CATSVGLAGPGSYNEQFF.

The V and J genes are TRBV9 and TRBJ1-4; no clear D gene. Germline V gene lookup returns CDR1 SGDLS and CDR2 YYNGEE. The V gene lost 4 bases and the J gene lost 5 bases, with 12 bases spanning the gap. This CDR3 contains 14 residues. The CDR3 DNA reads as TGTGCCAGCAGCCAAGGACGGGGAAATGAAAAACTGTTTTTT. It codes for CASSQGRGNEKLFF.

This clone occurred once. The CDR3, as DNA: TGTGCCACCAGTGTACGGGGAGAGGCGCAGCCCCAGCATTTT. Translation gives CATSVRGEAQPQHF. The V call is TRBV24-1, the J call TRBJ1-5, with D unresolved. CDR3 length equals 14 residues. Germline V CDR1 and CDR2: KGHDR, SFDVKD. The V end was cut by 5 bases, the J end by 7 bases, with 14 bases between.

The chain uses TRBV5-4 and TRBJ1-5; 11 nucleotides line up with TRBD1. The CDR3 runs 15 residues. Looked up from germline, CDR1 is SGHNT and CDR2 is YYREEE (reference sequence). V gave up 4 bases and J gave up 7 bases; unmatched junction bases: 7. As DNA, the CDR3 is TGTGCCAGCAGCAACTTGGGACAGGGGGACCAGCCCCAGCATTTT. Translated: CASSNLGQGDQPQHF.

The rearrangement joins TRBV4-3 to TRBJ2-1; TRBD2 agrees at 12 bases. CDR1 is LGHNA and CDR2 is YSLEER in the germline V gene. This CDR3 region has 17 residues. Trimming took 5 bases from V and 2 from J; bases not matched to a gene: 7. CDR3 amino acids: CASSSQTSGGTYNEQFF. CDR3 nucleotide sequence: TGCGCCAGCAGCTCCCAGACTAGCGGGGGAACCTACAATGAGCAGTTCTTC.

The chain has TRBV6-6 and TRBJ1-5; TRBD1 is a possible D gene (5 bases). Germline lookup yields CDR1 MNHNY and CDR2 SVGAGI (reference sequence). V was clipped by 0 bases and J by 1 base, with 10 bases between them. The CDR3 runs to 16 residues. CDR3 coding DNA: TGTGCCAGCAGTTACTCGAACCGGGGGAGCAATCAGCCCCAGCATTTT. Amino acids: CASSYSNRGSNQPQHF.

The chain carries TRBV7-4 and TRBJ2-3; 9 nucleotides align to TRBD2. The CDR3 is made up of 16 amino acids. From germline, CDR1 is SGHVT and CDR2 SQSDAQ. V lost 2 bases, J lost 0 bases, and 3 bases stayed unmatched. This chain's CDR3 is CASSLSAGGSTDTQYF. CDR3 DNA: TGTGCCAGCAGCTTATCGGCGGGAGGGAGCACAGATACGCAGTATTTT.

The chain links TRBV7-2 to TRBJ2-3, with TRBD2 identical over 11 bases. Germline CDR1 reads SGHTA; CDR2 reads FQGNSA. This CDR3 contains 17 residues. V lost 1 base and J lost 4; bases outside the gene matches: 7. The CDR3 nucleotides are TGTGCCAGCAGCTTAGGTGCTGTAGCGGGGGGGGCAGATACGCAGTATTTT. It translates to CASSLGAVAGGADTQYF.

This chain uses TRBV30 with TRBJ1-2, with 7 bases that match TRBD1. The germline gives CDR1 GTSNPN, CDR2 SVGIG (reference sequence). The CDR3 has 13 residues. V lost 0 bases and J lost 7; bases outside the gene matches: 5. In DNA form, the CDR3 reads TGTGCCTGGAGTGTGCAACAGGGGATTGGCTACACCTTC. Translation gives CAWSVQQGIGYTF.

Remarks on this clone: In the same sample, other DNA sequences code for this CDR3. The chain combines TRBV19 with TRBJ2-7, with 7 bases identical to TRBD1. Germline V gene lookup returns CDR1 LNHDA and CDR2 SQIVND (reference sequence). J gave up 4 bases and V 3 bases, and 3 bases lay outside the gene matches. The CDR3 totals 13 residues. The CDR3 reads CASSILQGYEQYF. CDR3 DNA sequence: TGTGCCAGTAGTATCTTACAGGGGTACGAGCAGTACTTC.

V usage is TRBV7-9 and J usage is TRBJ1-2; D possibly corresponds to TRBD1 (5 bases). CDR3 length equals 16 residues. From germline, CDR1 is SEHNR and CDR2 FQNEAQ (reference sequence). Trimming left V 2 bases short and J 4 bases short, with 17 bases between. In nucleotides, the CDR3 is TGTGCCAGCAGCTTACTAGGACAACAGGAGCCCTATGGCTACACCTTC. Protein: CASSLLGQQEPYGYTF.

The genes are TRBV5-1 and TRBJ1-5, with D possibly TRBD1 on 6 matching bases. The length of the CDR3 is 15 residues. Germline CDR1 reads SGHRS; CDR2 reads YFSETQ. Trimming shortened V by 3 bases and J by 3 bases, and 13 bases separated the two germline ends. The CDR3 loop is CASSSQGSPNQPQHF. The CDR3 coding sequence is TGCGCCAGCAGCTCGCAGGGGTCCCCCAATCAGCCCCAGCATTTT.

This clone was detected once. The chain has TRBV7-2 and TRBJ2-2; 11 bases are shared with TRBD1. The CDR3 spans 16 residues. V was pared by 3 bases and J by 5 bases, with 5 bases of the junction left unmatched. CDR1 and CDR2 (germline): SGHTA, FQGNSA. For the CDR3, the DNA is TGTGCCAGCAGCTTTGGACAGGGGGCGAGGACCGGGGAGCTGTTTTTT. It translates to CASSFGQGARTGELFF. Complete variable domain (other parts from reference TRBV7-2 and TRBJ2-2): GAGVSQSPSNKVTEKGKDVELRCDPISGHTALYWYRQSLGQGLEFLIYFQGNSAPDKSGLPSDRFSAERTGGSVSTLTIQRTQQEDSAVYLCASSFGQGARTGELFFGEGSRLTVL.

This CDR3 reads CASSLQGRSETQYF. The CDR3 region has the DNA TGTGCCAGCAGCTTACAGGGAAGGTCCGAGACCCAGTACTTC. The rearrangement joins TRBV7-9 to TRBJ2-5, with TRBD1 as a possible D gene (5 bases). Looked up from germline, CDR1 is SEHNR and CDR2 is FQNEAQ (reference sequence). V was pared by 2 bases and J by 5 bases, with 12 bases between. CDR3 length: 14 residues.